These 28 T cell receptor beta chains originate from one sample sequenced in a study of blood T cell repertoires in COVID-19. Sequencing used immunoSEQ multiplex PCR; TCRdb keeps in-frame clones, though not all of them. Here the sample spans 170,000 or so clones, roughly 83% being singletons. Sequencing was performed on peripheral blood. Receptors were obtained from a man aged 18 to 29 with active or convalescent COVID-19.

V usage is TRBV9 and J usage is TRBJ1-2, with 9 bases aligning to TRBD1. CDR3 length: 15 amino acids. Germline V lookup: CDR1 SGDLS, CDR2 YYNGEE. V lost 4 bases and J lost 2; bases outside the gene matches: 6. CDR3 in DNA: TGTGCCAGCAGCCCCCGGACAGGGGAAAACTATGGCTACACCTTC. This translates into CASSPRTGENYGYTF.

In the case of this clone: Other DNA sequences from this sample encode an identical CDR3 as well. The chain carries TRBV7-3 and TRBJ1-1; D uncertain. Per the germline V gene, CDR1 is SGHTA and CDR2 is FQGTGA. The CDR3 has 13 amino acids. V lost 5 bases, J lost 2 bases, and 9 bases lay in between. This CDR3 reads CASSLSVNTEAFF. The CDR3 DNA is TGTGCCAGCAGCCTCTCAGTAAACACTGAAGCTTTCTTT.

This clone occurred once. V gene TRBV28 combines with J gene TRBJ2-7, with a weak D call TRBD1 (6 bases). V dropped 5 bases and J dropped 4 bases, with 18 bases sitting between them. Germline CDR1 MDHEN, CDR2 SYDVKM. The CDR3 spans 15 residues. The CDR3 region has the DNA TGTGCCAGCAGTCCACCGTCCGGGACAAATTACGAGCAGTACTTC. The encoded protein is CASSPPSGTNYEQYF.

This chain joins TRBV5-1 and TRBJ2-2, with D perhaps matching TRBD1 (6 bases). Trimming removed 6 bases at V and 3 bases at J, with 12 bases between. This CDR3 comprises 14 residues. Germline V lookup: CDR1 SGHRS, CDR2 YFSETQ. The CDR3 reads CASKWTEYTGELFF. In nucleotides, the CDR3 is TGCGCCAGCAAATGGACAGAGTACACCGGGGAGCTGTTTTTT.

This clone has just one count. This chain's CDR3 is CASSLGGGLDTQYF. CDR3 nucleotides: TGTGCCAGCAGCTTAGGGGGAGGCCTAGATACGCAGTATTTT. The chain joins TRBV7-9 to TRBJ2-3, with a weak D call TRBD2 (6 bases). Trimming took off 1 base at V and 5 bases at J, with 10 bases between the two ends. This CDR3 has 14 residues. The germline V gene encodes CDR1 SEHNR and CDR2 FQNEAQ (reference sequence).

V usage is TRBV25-1 and J usage is TRBJ2-7, with 10 bases matching TRBD1. The junction had 9 bases not matched to a gene; V was cut back by 3 bases and J by 4 bases. Germline values: CDR1 MGHDK, CDR2 SYGVNS. The CDR3 contains 16 residues. CDR3 in DNA: TGTGCCAGCAGTGATTACCTTTGGGGACAGGGGTACGAGCAGTACTTC. It specifies CASSDYLWGQGYEQYF.

J is TRBJ1-2 and V is TRBV12-3 or TRBV12-4; D remains unclear. CDR3 size: 12 residues. The V end lost 5 bases, the J end lost 3 bases, and 7 bases lay between the germline ends. CDR3 sequence reads: CASSPGYYGYTF. CDR3 nucleotides: TGTGCCAGCAGTCCCGGGTACTATGGCTACACCTTC.

The rearrangement joins TRBV20-1 to TRBJ2-1, with 9 bases that match TRBD2. CDR1 is DFQATT and CDR2 is SNEGSKA in the germline V gene (reference sequence). The CDR3 totals 15 residues. The ends lost 3 bases at V and 3 bases at J; junction bases unmatched: 6. The CDR3 nucleotides read TGCAGTGCTAGTTTGCTAGCGGGAATCTACAATGAGCAGTTCTTC. Amino acids: CSASLLAGIYNEQFF.

The gene calls are TRBV7-2 and TRBJ2-3, with 7 bases matching TRBD2. The CDR3 length is 14 residues. CDR1 is SGHTA, CDR2 FQGNSA, per germline. Trimming removed 5 bases from V and 2 bases from J; junction bases left unmatched: 4. This chain's CDR3 is CASSPGLVTDTQYF. CDR3 in DNA: TGTGCCAGCAGCCCAGGACTAGTCACAGATACGCAGTATTTT.

The chain employs TRBV9 and TRBJ1-1; D not resolved. V was shortened by 0 bases and J by 7 bases, with 10 bases between the two germline ends. This CDR3 spans 13 amino acids. Germline lookup yields CDR1 SGDLS and CDR2 YYNGEE. The CDR3 spells CASSVDVSGEAFF. CDR3 bases: TGTGCCAGCAGCGTAGACGTCTCGGGTGAAGCTTTCTTT.

The V gene is TRBV5-6, the J gene TRBJ1-2; D remains unclear. V lost 4 bases to trimming and J lost 5 bases, with 9 bases between them. CDR3 length: 12 residues. Germline CDR1 reads SGHDT; CDR2 reads YYEEEE. The CDR3 sequence is CASSPDTYGYTF. In DNA form, the CDR3 reads TGTGCCAGCAGCCCCGACACATATGGCTACACCTTC.

As concerns this clone: The same CDR3 arises from other DNA sequences in this sample as well. The chain couples TRBV4-1 to TRBJ2-7, with TRBD2 matching 7 bases. In germline, CDR1 is MGHRA, CDR2 YSYEKL. The CDR3 extends over 14 amino acids. With V trimmed by 1 base and J by 3 bases, 3 bases remained unmatched. The CDR3 sequence: CASSQGERGYEQYF. The CDR3 region has the DNA TGCGCCAGCAGCCAAGGGGAGCGGGGCTACGAGCAGTACTTC.

The rearrangement uses TRBV5-5 and TRBJ2-7, with TRBD2 identical over 10 bases. Unmatched junction bases numbered 11, after V lost 4 bases and J lost 4 bases. The germline V gene has CDR1 SGHKS and CDR2 YYEKEE (reference sequence). The CDR3 is 16 amino acids. The CDR3 DNA reads TGTGCCAGCAGCCAGTCCCCTAGCGGGAGCTTATACGAGCAGTACTTC. Translation: CASSQSPSGSLYEQYF. Supplemented by reference TRBV5-5 and TRBJ2-7, the full variable domain reads DAGVTQSPTHLIKTRGQQVTLRCSPISGHKSVSWYQQVLGQGPQFIFQYYEKEERGRGNFPDRFSARQFPNYSSELNVNALLLGDSALYLCASSQSPSGSLYEQYFGPGTRLTVT.

The rearrangement joins TRBV6-2 or TRBV6-3 to TRBJ1-6; D is undetermined. Germline V CDR1 and CDR2: MNHEY, SVGEGT. This CDR3 spans 14 amino acids. Deletions cut 1 base from V and 8 bases from J, with 9 bases between. The CDR3 here is CASSYYASHSPLHF. CDR3 DNA: TGTGCCAGCAGTTACTACGCCAGTCATTCACCCCTCCACTTT.

V gene TRBV7-9 combines with J gene TRBJ2-7; TRBD2 aligns across 12 bases. Trimming took 5 bases from V and 4 from J; bases not matched to a gene: 6. Germline-derived CDR1 and CDR2 are SEHNR and FQNEAQ (reference sequence). The CDR3 totals 15 residues. The CDR3 DNA follows: TGTGCCAGCAGCAGACTAGCGGGAGATCGGTACGAGCAGTACTTC. This codes for CASSRLAGDRYEQYF.

The chain has TRBV7-9 and TRBJ1-5, with D tentatively TRBD1 (6 bases). V shed 1 base and J shed 3 bases, with 19 bases lying between them. This CDR3 spans 18 amino acids. Germline lookup yields CDR1 SEHNR and CDR2 FQNEAQ (reference sequence). The CDR3 DNA reads as TGTGCCAGCAGCTTAGAAGCAGGGGCACTAACCCTCAATCAGCCCCAGCATTTT. It is translated as CASSLEAGALTLNQPQHF.

The V and J genes are TRBV9 and TRBJ2-5, with 11 bases identical to TRBD2. This CDR3 contains 16 residues. With 1 base clipped from V and 3 bases from J, the junction kept 5 bases outside the gene matches. Germline CDR1 and CDR2: SGDLS and YYNGEE. The CDR3 is CASSVTGTSGKETQYF. The CDR3 region has the DNA TGTGCCAGCAGCGTAACTGGGACTAGCGGAAAAGAGACCCAGTACTTC.

The V gene is TRBV27, the J gene TRBJ1-6, with TRBD1 matching over 7 bases. Germline V CDR1 and CDR2: MNHEY, SMNVEV (reference sequence). The CDR3 extends over 15 amino acids. J gave up 11 bases and V 4 bases, and 11 bases lay outside the gene matches. The chain's CDR3 is CASSSKGGLVAPLHF. The DNA of the CDR3 is TGTGCCAGCAGTTCCAAAGGGGGCCTAGTTGCACCCCTCCACTTT.

The chain carries TRBV18 and TRBJ2-3, with D perhaps TRBD2 (5 bases). This CDR3 region has 14 residues. The germline V and J ends were trimmed by 5 bases and 0 bases, with 9 bases remaining between them. From germline, CDR1 is KGHSH and CDR2 LQKENI. CDR3 bases: TGTGCCAGCTCAATGAGGGCTAGCACAGATACGCAGTATTTT. Amino acids: CASSMRASTDTQYF.

The V call is TRBV30, the J call TRBJ2-3; 7 nucleotides line up with TRBD2. CDR3 length: 14 amino acids. CDR1 and CDR2 from the germline V gene are GTSNPN and SVGIG (reference sequence). Germline trimming cut 5 bases from V and 4 bases from J; bases unmatched to any gene: 9. The CDR3 nucleotides read TGTGCCTGGGAGCGGGGAGTTTCCGCAGATACGCAGTATTTT. It encodes CAWERGVSADTQYF.

This clone was recorded only once. This rearrangement joins TRBV7-9 to TRBJ1-1; weak D call: TRBD1 (5 bases). V shed 0 bases and J shed 1 base, with 12 bases lying between them. Germline V gives CDR1 SEHNR, CDR2 FQNEAQ (reference sequence). The CDR3 is made up of 16 amino acids. The CDR3 here is CASSLAFRGRNTEAFF. CDR3 in DNA: TGTGCCAGCAGCTTAGCGTTTCGGGGGAGGAACACTGAAGCTTTCTTT.

The chain has TRBV3-1 (or the pseudogene TRBV3-2) and TRBJ1-2, with D hard to call. Germline V gives CDR1 LGHDT, CDR2 YNNKEL (reference sequence). V gave up 2 bases and J gave up 0 bases, with 7 bases separating them. The CDR3 runs to 14 residues. CDR3 coding DNA: TGTGCCAGCAGCCAACTCAGTTCTAACTATGGCTACACCTTC. Translation: CASSQLSSNYGYTF.

V usage is TRBV15 and J usage is TRBJ2-4; D is unclear. Germline V lookup: CDR1 LNHNV, CDR2 YYDKDF (reference sequence). This CDR3 spans 13 amino acids. V was shortened by 9 bases and J by 1 base, with 10 bases between the two germline ends. The CDR3 loop reads CATSSRAKNIQYF. CDR3 nucleotides: TGTGCCACATCTTCCAGGGCCAAAAACATTCAGTACTTC.

This clone has just one count. CDR3 bases: TGTGCCAGCTCATCCCCCGTGTGGGGAGGGAACACCGGGGAGCTGTTTTTT. This sequence encodes CASSSPVWGGNTGELFF. This chain connects TRBV18 to TRBJ2-2, with D possibly matching TRBD2 (6 bases). V gave up 5 bases and J gave up 1 base, with 17 bases separating them. The CDR3 is made up of 17 amino acids. CDR1 is KGHSH and CDR2 is LQKENI in the germline V gene.

This chain connects TRBV10-2 to TRBJ1-2; D is unclear. The V end was cut by 0 bases, the J end by 8 bases, with 10 bases between. The CDR3 is 13 amino acids. Germline V gene sequence: CDR1 WSHSY, CDR2 SAAADI. CDR3 sequence (DNA): TGCGCCAGCAGTGAGTCCCTACCGGGGGGCTACACCTTC. The encoded protein is CASSESLPGGYTF.

CDR3 DNA: TGCGCCAGCAGCTTGGCCGCAGGGGAGGCCAAAAACATTCAGTACTTC. It encodes CASSLAAGEAKNIQYF. The rearrangement uses TRBV5-1 and TRBJ2-4; a possible D gene is TRBD1 (6 bases). Germline CDR1 SGHRS, CDR2 YFSETQ. Trimming took off 0 bases at V and 1 base at J, with 11 bases between the two ends. This CDR3 region has 16 residues. Combining the CDR3 with reference TRBV5-1 and TRBJ2-4 gives the whole variable domain KAGVTQTPRYLIKTRGQQVTLSCSPISGHRSVSWYQQTPGQGLQFLFEYFSETQRNKGNFPGRFSGRQFSNSRSEMNVSTLELGDSALYLCASSLAAGEAKNIQYFGAGTRLSVL.

This clone has only one observation. The gene calls are TRBV3-1 (or the pseudogene TRBV3-2) and TRBJ2-1; TRBD2 is a possible D gene (6 bases). The CDR3 is 14 residues long. The germline V and J ends were trimmed by 5 bases and 3 bases, with 11 bases remaining between them. Germline CDR1 reads LGHDT; CDR2 reads YNNKEL (reference sequence). Here the CDR3 reads CASSDGGFYNEQFF. The CDR3 nucleotides read TGTGCCAGCAGCGACGGAGGGTTCTACAATGAGCAGTTCTTC.

This rearrangement joins TRBV28 to TRBJ2-7; D perhaps matches TRBD2 (6 bases). This CDR3 spans 14 amino acids. Trimming stripped 5 bases from V and 3 bases from J, with 14 bases between. Germline CDR1 and CDR2: MDHEN and SYDVKM. For the CDR3, the DNA is TGTGCCAGCAGTCATGGAGGGATAGGCTACGAGCAGTACTTC. Translated: CASSHGGIGYEQYF.